The 2 T cell receptor beta chains below come from one sample, sequenced in a study of cytomegalovirus exposure and HLA in healthy donors. 60 Vbeta and 13 Jbeta primers were used in PCR. Assay used: immunoSEQ multiplex PCR; TCRdb lists only in-frame clones, some missing. The sample includes just under 250,000 clones, around 80% of them seen just once. Sequencing was done on a sample of PBMCs. These receptors were collected from a woman aged 40 to 50 in good health and CMV-seropositive.

The chain combines TRBV19 with TRBJ2-2; D unclear. Deletions cut 6 bases from V and 5 bases from J, with 10 bases between. CDR1 LNHDA and CDR2 SQIVND come from the germline V gene (reference sequence). The CDR3 loop spans 13 amino acids. In nucleotides, the CDR3 is TGTGCCAGTAGGTTCCCACGGACCGGGGAGCTGTTTTTT. This sequence encodes CASRFPRTGELFF.

This chain connects TRBV19 to TRBJ2-3; the D is unclear. Trimming cost V 3 bases and J 3 bases, with 7 bases left between them. Germline V gives CDR1 LNHDA, CDR2 SQIVND (reference sequence). The CDR3 contains 13 residues. CDR3 DNA sequence: TGTGCCAGTAGTATCGCCGGGACAGATACGCAGTATTTT. It translates to CASSIAGTDTQYF. Looking up the rest from reference TRBV19 and TRBJ2-3 gives the full variable domain: DGGITQSPKYLFRKEGQNVTLSCEQNLNHDAMYWYRQDPGQGLRLIYYSQIVNDFQKGDIAEGYSVSREKKESFPLTVTSAQKNPTAFYLCASSIAGTDTQYFGPGTRLTVL.